One sample yielded the 21 T cell receptor beta chains listed below, sequenced in a study of OX40 agonist ivuxolimab in advanced cancers. Using immunoSEQ multiplex PCR, the repertoire was profiled, and TCRdb retains in-frame clones only, with some absent. This table holds over 45,000 clones, approximately 90% found once. The material sequenced was CD4+ or CD8+ T cells sorted from blood, taken in a trial of the OX40 agonist ivuxolimab. All receptors derive from an adult with an advanced solid tumor such as melanoma, head and neck, liver or kidney cancer.

The chain recombines TRBV27 with TRBJ2-7, with D tentatively TRBD2 (5 bases). The CDR3 is made up of 16 amino acids. V was pared by 1 base and J by 5 bases, with 18 bases between. Germline loops: CDR1 MNHEY, CDR2 SMNVEV (reference sequence). DNA of the CDR3: TGTGCCAGCAGTTTATTTTTTTCGGCGGCGGGTGACGAGCAGTACTTC. It yields the protein CASSLFFSAAGDEQYF.

The J gene is TRBJ2-1, the V gene TRBV14, with 8 bases matching TRBD2. With 1 base clipped from V and 7 bases from J, the junction kept 12 bases outside the gene matches. Germline CDR1 and CDR2: SGHDN and FVKESK. The CDR3 extends over 17 amino acids. The CDR3 here is CASSQGLPAGVWNEQFF. The CDR3 DNA is TGTGCCAGCAGCCAAGGTTTACCAGCGGGGGTATGGAATGAGCAGTTCTTC.

The V call is TRBV6-1, the J call TRBJ1-5; no clear D gene. The V and J ends lost 4 bases and 4 bases respectively, with 11 bases between them. The CDR3 has 14 residues. CDR1 is MNHNS and CDR2 is SASEGT in the germline V gene. The CDR3 loop reads CASSGVAANQPQHF. CDR3 DNA sequence: TGTGCCAGCAGTGGGGTGGCAGCGAATCAGCCCCAGCATTTT.

V gene TRBV7-8 combines with J gene TRBJ1-4, with D perhaps matching TRBD1 (6 bases). The CDR3 has 14 amino acids. V lost 4 bases and J 5 bases, leaving 11 bases between the germline ends. From germline, CDR1 is SGHVS and CDR2 FQNEAQ. CDR3 sequence: CASSSWTENEKLFF. CDR3 DNA: TGTGCCAGCAGCTCTTGGACAGAGAATGAAAAACTGTTTTTT.

The chain combines TRBV4-1 with TRBJ2-1; D is possibly TRBD2 (6 bases). With 4 bases removed from V and 5 bases from J, the gap between germline ends came to 15 bases. The CDR3 is 15 amino acids. From germline, CDR1 is MGHRA and CDR2 YSYEKL. CDR3 nucleotide sequence: TGCGCCAGCAGCCCGGGACTCTCCTACGACAATGAGCAGTTCTTC. It codes for CASSPGLSYDNEQFF.

DNA of the CDR3: TGCAGCGTCCCGACGGGGACAGGGGGCGGACCCGACTATGGCTACACCTTC. It specifies CSVPTGTGGGPDYGYTF. The rearrangement uses TRBV29-1 and TRBJ1-2; 12 nucleotides agree with TRBD1. V lost 6 bases to trimming and J lost 3 bases; unmatched junction nucleotides: 14. The CDR3 spans 17 residues. Germline V gene sequence: CDR1 SQVTM, CDR2 ANQGSEA.

This clone has only one observation. J is TRBJ1-2 and V is TRBV27; 8 bases match TRBD1. This CDR3 has 15 amino acids. Germline assignment: CDR1 MNHEY and CDR2 SMNVEV (reference sequence). The V segment lost 5 bases and the J segment 2 bases; nucleotides outside the gene matches: 7. CDR3 amino acids: CASSAAQGANYGYTF. The CDR3 region has the DNA TGTGCCAGCAGTGCTGCGCAGGGGGCGAACTATGGCTACACCTTC.

The CDR3 bases are TGTGCCAGCAGCTTAGGGCTGGGGGTAGATACGCAGTATTTT. It yields the protein CASSLGLGVDTQYF. This chain joins TRBV7-6 and TRBJ2-3; D tentatively fits TRBD1 or TRBD2 (5 bases each). Germline values: CDR1 SGHVS, CDR2 FNYEAQ. Trimming shortened V by 1 base and J by 5 bases, and 10 bases separated the two germline ends. This CDR3 comprises 14 residues.

Comments on this clone: At one end, the junction sequence differs from germline, possibly due to a read error. The chain links TRBV11-2 to TRBJ2-7; D gene uncertain. The germline V gene encodes CDR1 SGHAT and CDR2 FQNNGV. The CDR3 has 12 amino acids. This CDR3 is CASSLDSYEQYF. In DNA, the CDR3 is TGTGCCAGCAGCCTAGACTCCTACGAGCAGTACTTC.

The V and J genes are TRBV27 and TRBJ2-3; 8 positions agree with TRBD1. V lost 4 bases to trimming and J lost 6 bases; unmatched junction nucleotides: 6. Germline CDR1 and CDR2: MNHEY and SMNVEV (reference sequence). CDR3 length: 14 amino acids. The DNA for the CDR3 is TGTGCCAGCAGTTCGGACAGGGAGTGGGATACGCAGTATTTT. It codes for CASSSDREWDTQYF.

The table lists this clone with a few counts. The V and J genes are TRBV7-8 and TRBJ1-4; the D is unclear. The V gene lost 1 base and the J gene lost 5 bases, with 8 bases spanning the gap. Germline loops: CDR1 SGHVS, CDR2 FQNEAQ. This CDR3 has 14 amino acids. The chain's CDR3 is CASSLVAANEKLFF. DNA of the CDR3: TGTGCCAGCAGCTTAGTGGCAGCAAATGAAAAACTGTTTTTT.

The chain has TRBV27 and TRBJ2-7, with 7 nucleotides matching TRBD1. This CDR3 is 13 amino acids long. The J segment lost 6 bases and the V segment lost 3 bases, leaving 5 bases of the junction unmatched. Germline-derived CDR1 and CDR2 are MNHEY and SMNVEV (reference sequence). CDR3 bases: TGTGCCAGCAGTTTTGGACCAGGGGGCGAGCAGTACTTC. Protein: CASSFGPGGEQYF.

V usage is TRBV5-5 and J usage is TRBJ1-3; D not certain. Trimming left V 4 bases short and J 0 bases short, with 14 bases between. The V gene's germline CDR1 is SGHKS and CDR2 YYEKEE (reference sequence). CDR3 length: 16 residues. The DNA of the CDR3 is TGTGCCAGCAGCCCCGAACACACTAGCTCTGGAAACACCATATATTTT. Amino acids: CASSPEHTSSGNTIYF.

The chain couples TRBV7-6 to TRBJ1-4; 8 bases map to TRBD1. Germline V CDR1 and CDR2: SGHVS, FNYEAQ. Trimming at V came to 5 bases and at J to 8 bases, leaving 13 bases not matched to a gene. The CDR3 extends over 16 amino acids. The CDR3 DNA sequence: TGTGCCAGCAGCCAAAACCCCGGGACAGGCAGCGAAAAACTGTTTTTT. Residues: CASSQNPGTGSEKLFF. The whole variable domain, remainder taken from reference TRBV7-6 and TRBJ1-4, is GAGVSQSPRYKVTKRGQDVALRCDPISGHVSLYWYRQALGQGPEFLTYFNYEAQQDKSGLPNDRFSAERPEGSISTLTIQRTEQRDSAMYRCASSQNPGTGSEKLFFGSGTQLSVL.

This rearrangement joins TRBV13 to TRBJ2-1, with 12 nucleotides matching TRBD1. This CDR3 contains 15 residues. CDR1 and CDR2 (germline): PRHDT, FYEKMQ (reference sequence). V lost 4 bases, J lost 5 bases, and 3 bases stayed unmatched. For the CDR3, the DNA is TGTGCCAGCAGCTATGGGACAGGGGGCAACAATGAGCAGTTCTTC. Its protein product is CASSYGTGGNNEQFF.

The rearrangement links TRBV27 to TRBJ2-7; D is possibly TRBD1 or TRBD2 (5 bases each). Looked up from germline, CDR1 is MNHEY and CDR2 is SMNVEV (reference sequence). The V and J ends lost 3 bases and 3 bases respectively, with 9 bases between them. This CDR3 comprises 13 residues. The DNA of the CDR3 is TGTGCCAGCAGTTTGGGTGGGGGCTACGAGCAGTACTTC. Amino acid sequence: CASSLGGGYEQYF.

The chain couples TRBV4-2 to TRBJ2-5; 10 bases match TRBD2. This CDR3 is 17 amino acids long. After removal of 0 bases from V and 5 bases from J, the junction contained 9 bases not matched to a gene. Germline-derived CDR1 and CDR2 are LGHNA and YNFKEQ. Here the CDR3 DNA reads TGTGCCAGCAGCCAAGATGGAGCGGGGGGGCCGGGCGAGACCCAGTACTTC. It is translated as CASSQDGAGGPGETQYF.

This chain links TRBV6-5 with TRBJ2-2; D is unclear. The CDR3 length is 14 residues. Germline values: CDR1 MNHEY, CDR2 SVGAGI. V shed 6 bases and J shed 3 bases, with 11 bases lying between them. The CDR3 DNA sequence: TGTGCCAGCAGAGACGGACCATACACCGGGGAGCTGTTTTTT. Translating it yields CASRDGPYTGELFF.

This clone appeared once. The chain has TRBV5-1 and TRBJ1-1; D may be TRBD1 (6 bases). Trimming stripped 2 bases from V and 8 bases from J, with 16 bases between. Germline CDR1 and CDR2: SGHRS and YFSETQ. The CDR3 is 14 amino acids. CDR3 bases: TGCGCCAGCAGCTTTGGGCGATCGGGGGGCGAAGCTTTCTTT. Its translation: CASSFGRSGGEAFF. The complete variable domain, with remaining parts taken from reference TRBV5-1 and TRBJ1-1, reads KAGVTQTPRYLIKTRGQQVTLSCSPISGHRSVSWYQQTPGQGLQFLFEYFSETQRNKGNFPGRFSGRQFSNSRSEMNVSTLELGDSALYLCASSFGRSGGEAFFGQGTRLTVV.

The chain has TRBV5-4 and TRBJ2-7; D is unclear. The CDR3 spans 12 residues. Looked up from germline, CDR1 is SGHNT and CDR2 is YYREEE (reference sequence). Trimming shortened V by 3 bases and J by 11 bases, and 15 bases separated the two germline ends. CDR3 nucleotide sequence: TGTGCCAGCAGCTCTTTGGAGCGCGTCGAGTACTTC. This sequence encodes CASSSLERVEYF.

The chain carries TRBV6-1 and TRBJ2-7; no clear D. The ends were cut back, 3 bases at V and 0 bases at J, with 6 bases in the middle. The CDR3 extends over 13 amino acids. Looked up from germline, CDR1 is MNHNS and CDR2 is SASEGT. CDR3 in amino acids: CASSETSSYEQYF. CDR3 sequence (DNA): TGTGCCAGCAGTGAGACGAGCTCCTACGAGCAGTACTTC.